This T cell receptor (beta chain) was observed in a study of technical replicates of blood from several donors. V dropped 2 bases and J dropped 0; count of bases not matched to a gene: 5. Germline CDR1 reads SEHNR; CDR2 reads FQNEAQ (reference sequence). This CDR3 comprises 16 residues. TCRdb keeps only in-frame clones here, not all; method: immunoSEQ multiplex PCR. The sample shows about 49,000 clones, about 90% of them seen only once. The material sequenced was PBMCs. The rearrangement joins TRBV7-9 to TRBJ1-2; 8 bases map to TRBD1. This receptor was identified in a human donor in good health. Some clones in this sample may be carry-over from other donors' samples. The CDR3 sequence: CASSLLQGGTNYGYTF. CDR3 DNA sequence: TGTGCCAGCAGCTTACTACAGGGGGGGACTAACTATGGCTACACCTTC.